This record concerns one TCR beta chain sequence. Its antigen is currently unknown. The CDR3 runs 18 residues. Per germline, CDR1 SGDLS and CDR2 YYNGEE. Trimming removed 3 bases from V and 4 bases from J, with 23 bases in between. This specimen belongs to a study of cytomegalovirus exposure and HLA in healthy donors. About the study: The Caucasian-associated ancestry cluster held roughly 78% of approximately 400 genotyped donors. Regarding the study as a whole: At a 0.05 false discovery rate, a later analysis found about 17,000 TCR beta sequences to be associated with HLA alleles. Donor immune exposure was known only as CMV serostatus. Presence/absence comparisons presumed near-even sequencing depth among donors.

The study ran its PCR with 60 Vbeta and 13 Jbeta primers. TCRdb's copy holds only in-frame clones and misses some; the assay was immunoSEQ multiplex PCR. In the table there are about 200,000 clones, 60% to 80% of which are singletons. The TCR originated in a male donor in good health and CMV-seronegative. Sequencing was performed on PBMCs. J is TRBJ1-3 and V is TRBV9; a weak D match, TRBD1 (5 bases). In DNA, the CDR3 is TGTGCCAGCAGCGCCCTTGACCGGGCAGGGCCGATGGGAAACACCATATATTTT. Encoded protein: CASSALDRAGPMGNTIYF.